The rows below give T cell receptor beta chains drawn from one sample of a study of blood T cell repertoires in COVID-19. Sequenced by immunoSEQ multiplex PCR; TCRdb stores in-frame clones only, minus some. Counted here are 250,000 to 300,000 clones, approximately 89% occurring once; the ten biggest clones make up 9.5% to 13%. The sample was peripheral blood. These receptor sequences come from a woman in her 70s with COVID-19, enrolled during active disease. Each CDR3 is given with its conserved first and last residue. A D gene is named only where the DNA matches it firmly. Not every row has a clone size; where given, it reads once, few, many or a size class.

J gene: TRBJ2-7
D gene: TRBD2
V gene: TRBV27
clone size: .
CDR3 DNA: TGTGCCAGCAGTTCGACCCATCTCCTAGCGGGAGGGCACGAGCAGTACTTC
CDR3 protein: CASSSTHLLAGGHEQYF

J gene: TRBJ1-5
D gene: .
V gene: TRBV7-6
clone size: once
CDR3 DNA: TGTGCCAGCAGCTTAGGTCGGGGTAGCAATCAGCCCCAGCATTTT
CDR3 protein: CASSLGRGSNQPQHF

J gene: TRBJ1-5
D gene: .
V gene: TRBV11-2
clone size: .
CDR3 DNA: TGTGCCAGCAGCCTTGACAATTGGGGCAATCAGCCCCAGCATTTT
CDR3 protein: CASSLDNWGNQPQHF

J gene: TRBJ1-6
D gene: .
V gene: TRBV5-1
clone size: .
CDR3 DNA: TGCGCCAGCAGCTCGAGGCCAGGGGTAAATTCACCCCTCCACTTT
CDR3 protein: CASSSRPGVNSPLHF

J gene: TRBJ1-6
D gene: .
V gene: TRBV6-5
clone size: .
CDR3 DNA: TGTGCCAGCAGTTACTCCAGAAATTCACCCCTCCACTTT
CDR3 protein: CASSYSRNSPLHF

J gene: TRBJ2-7
D gene: TRBD2
V gene: TRBV9
clone size: .
CDR3 DNA: TGTGCCAGCAGCGCAACTAGCGGGAGGGGCTTGGAGCAGTACTTC
CDR3 protein: CASSATSGRGLEQYF

J gene: TRBJ2-1
D gene: TRBD2
V gene: TRBV9
clone size: .
CDR3 DNA: TGTGCCAGCAGCGCCCTAGCGGGAGTTTGGAATGAGCAGTTCTTC
CDR3 protein: CASSALAGVWNEQFF

J gene: TRBJ2-7
D gene: TRBD1
V gene: TRBV6-7
clone size: once
CDR3 DNA: TGTGCCAGCAGCTGCCCCCGGGACAGCTCCTACGAGCAGTACTTC
CDR3 protein: CASSCPRDSSYEQYF

J gene: TRBJ2-5
D gene: TRBD1
V gene: TRBV7-2
clone size: .
CDR3 DNA: TGTGCCAGCAGCTCAATGACAGGGGAGTGGGAGACCCAGTACTTC
CDR3 protein: CASSSMTGEWETQYF

J gene: TRBJ2-7
D gene: TRBD2
V gene: TRBV4-1
clone size: .
CDR3 DNA: TGCGCCAGCAGCCAGGGAGGGACTAGCGGGAGCGGCTACGAGCAGTACTTC
CDR3 protein: CASSQGGTSGSGYEQYF

J gene: TRBJ2-5
D gene: .
V gene: TRBV11-1
clone size: once
CDR3 DNA: TGTGCCAGCAGCCTGGGACACAAAGAGACCCAGTACTTC
CDR3 protein: CASSLGHKETQYF

J gene: TRBJ2-7
D gene: TRBD2
V gene: TRBV19
clone size: .
CDR3 DNA: TGTGCCAGTAGCACAACCGGGACTAGTTACGAGCAGTACTTC
CDR3 protein: CASSTTGTSYEQYF

J gene: TRBJ1-4
D gene: .
V gene: TRBV3-1/TRBV3-2
clone size: .
CDR3 DNA: TGTGCCAGCAGCCAGAGAGCTAATGAAAAACTGTTTTTT
CDR3 protein: CASSQRANEKLFF

J gene: TRBJ1-1
D gene: .
V gene: TRBV20-1
clone size: few
CDR3 DNA: TGCAGTGCTAGATCGCAGGGTGAAGCTTTCTTT
CDR3 protein: CSARSQGEAFF

J gene: TRBJ1-4
D gene: .
V gene: TRBV5-1
clone size: .
CDR3 DNA: TGCGCCAGCAGCTTGGTACAGGGCCGTAATGAAAAACTGTTTTTT
CDR3 protein: CASSLVQGRNEKLFF

J gene: TRBJ2-1
D gene: .
V gene: TRBV18
clone size: .
CDR3 DNA: TGTGCCAGCTCACCAGGCAGGGGCAATGAGCAGTTCTTC
CDR3 protein: CASSPGRGNEQFF

J gene: TRBJ2-7
D gene: .
V gene: TRBV7-2
clone size: .
CDR3 DNA: TGTGCCAGCAGCTCCCGGACTGGAACCTACGAGCAGTACTTC
CDR3 protein: CASSSRTGTYEQYF

J gene: TRBJ1-1
D gene: TRBD1
V gene: TRBV6-2/TRBV6-3
clone size: .
CDR3 DNA: TGTGCCAGCAGTCCCCACAGGGGCGGGACTGAAGCTTTCTTT
CDR3 protein: CASSPHRGGTEAFF

J gene: TRBJ1-5
D gene: .
V gene: TRBV6-5
clone size: .
CDR3 DNA: TGTGCCAGCAGTCAGAATCAGCCCCAGCATTTT
CDR3 protein: CASSQNQPQHF

J gene: TRBJ1-6
D gene: .
V gene: TRBV30
clone size: .
CDR3 DNA: TGTGCCTGCAACGGACAGCCGTATAATTCACCCCTCCACTTT
CDR3 protein: CACNGQPYNSPLHF

J gene: TRBJ1-5
D gene: TRBD1
V gene: TRBV3-1/TRBV3-2
clone size: .
CDR3 DNA: TGTGCCAGCAGCCAAGGAAGGGGGCGGATGAGGCAGCCCCAGCATTTT
CDR3 protein: CASSQGRGRMRQPQHF

J gene: TRBJ2-1
D gene: .
V gene: TRBV15
clone size: .
CDR3 DNA: TGTGCCACCGCAGTTAGCGGCTACAATGAGCAGTTCTTC
CDR3 protein: CATAVSGYNEQFF

J gene: TRBJ1-1
D gene: TRBD1
V gene: TRBV3-1/TRBV3-2
clone size: .
CDR3 DNA: TGTGCCAGCAGCCATTCCAGGACAGGGAGAAGAGCTTTCTTT
CDR3 protein: CASSHSRTGRRAFF

J gene: TRBJ2-7
D gene: TRBD1
V gene: TRBV7-9
clone size: .
CDR3 DNA: TGTGCCAGCAGTTACAGGACAGGGTCCTACGAGCAGTACTTC
CDR3 protein: CASSYRTGSYEQYF